This entry lists 20 T cell receptor beta chains sequenced from one sample in a study of cytomegalovirus exposure and HLA in healthy donors. PCR primers comprised 60 Vbeta and 13 Jbeta primers. Assay: immunoSEQ multiplex PCR; the TCRdb copy retains only in-frame clones and omits some. The sample lists over 200,000 clones; 75% to 90% were seen once. Sequencing was done on a sample of PBMCs. These receptors were taken from a woman younger than 35 in good health and CMV-seronegative.

The V call is TRBV7-6, the J call TRBJ2-2; TRBD1 agrees at 8 bases. Germline loops: CDR1 SGHVS, CDR2 FNYEAQ. The V and J ends lost 5 bases and 3 bases, in that order; junction bases with no gene match: 11. CDR3 length equals 17 residues. CDR3 sequence reads: CASSRGPGGSDTGELFF. The CDR3 DNA sequence: TGTGCCAGCAGCCGAGGGCCAGGGGGCAGTGACACCGGGGAGCTGTTTTTT.

The genes are TRBV2 and TRBJ2-3; tentative D call: TRBD1 (5 bases). CDR1 and CDR2 from the germline V gene are SNHLY and FYNNEI. CDR3 length equals 13 residues. Trimming took 8 bases from V and 6 from J, leaving 15 bases between them. CDR3 sequence reads: CASGNRMMDTQYF. The CDR3, as DNA: TGTGCCAGCGGAAACAGGATGATGGATACGCAGTATTTT. The whole variable domain, filled in from reference TRBV2 and TRBJ2-3, reads EPEVTQTPSHQVTQMGQEVILRCVPISNHLYFYWYRQILGQKVEFLVSFYNNEISEKSEIFDDQFSVERPDGSNFTLKIRSTKLEDSAMYFCASGNRMMDTQYFGPGTRLTVL.

The chain uses TRBV21-1 and TRBJ2-7; the table assigns TRBD1, which was not confirmed against the DNA. TRBV21-1 is deemed a pseudogene. CDR3 length: 15 residues. CDR3 protein: CASSKVSPGDYEQYF. Here the CDR3 DNA reads TGTGCCAGCAGCAAAGTAAGCCCAGGCGACTACGAGCAGTACTTC.

The chain couples TRBV7-9 to TRBJ1-2; unclear D gene. Germline CDR1 and CDR2: SEHNR and FQNEAQ (reference sequence). V lost 5 bases to trimming and J lost 5 bases, with 12 bases between them. The CDR3 contains 13 residues. In DNA form, the CDR3 reads TGTGCCAGCAGCATATCCGAGTCTTATGGCTACACCTTC. This codes for CASSISESYGYTF.

This chain connects TRBV7-2 to TRBJ1-2; 8 bases map to TRBD1. Germline CDR1 reads SGHTA; CDR2 reads FQGNSA. The CDR3 has 15 amino acids. Trimming cost V 1 base and J 8 bases; bases outside gene matches: 9. The CDR3 DNA is TGTGCCAGCAGCTTAGGGAGGCAGGGGGCTGGCGGCTACACCTTC. Protein: CASSLGRQGAGGYTF.

DNA for the CDR3: TGTGCCAGCAGAACATTTCCGGACAGGGGGCTTATAGGCACTGAAGCTTTCTTT. Translation: CASRTFPDRGLIGTEAFF. This chain joins TRBV27 and TRBJ1-1, with TRBD1 identical over 11 bases. Germline CDR1 reads MNHEY; CDR2 reads SMNVEV (reference sequence). V trimming: 6 bases; J trimming: 4 bases; junction bases outside the gene matches: 16. The CDR3 loop spans 18 amino acids.

The chain has TRBV5-1 and TRBJ1-1, with no clear D. Germline loops: CDR1 SGHRS, CDR2 YFSETQ. Trimming took off 0 bases at V and 6 bases at J, with 12 bases between the two ends. The CDR3 loop spans 14 amino acids. The CDR3: CASSLGGWDSEAFF. CDR3 coding DNA: TGCGCCAGCAGCTTGGGAGGGTGGGATTCTGAAGCTTTCTTT.

The V call is TRBV7-6, the J call TRBJ2-7; D gene uncertain. CDR1 is SGHVS, CDR2 FNYEAQ, per germline. V was clipped by 5 bases and J by 2 bases, with 13 bases between them. The CDR3 totals 14 residues. CDR3 amino acids: CASSPTNSPYEQYF. The CDR3 bases are TGTGCCAGCAGCCCCACAAATTCCCCCTACGAGCAGTACTTC.

This chain uses TRBV13 with TRBJ2-7; TRBD2 matches 10 bases. Unmatched junction bases numbered 8, after V lost 11 bases and J lost 4 bases. This CDR3 has 13 amino acids. The V gene's germline CDR1 is PRHDT and CDR2 FYEKMQ (reference sequence). CDR3 in DNA: TGTGCCGGAGATAGGACTAGCGGTTACGAGCAGTACTTC. Its protein is CAGDRTSGYEQYF. Full variable domain (outside the CDR3, taken from reference TRBV13 and TRBJ2-7): AAGVIQSPRHLIKEKRETATLKCYPIPRHDTVYWYQQGPGQDPQFLISFYEKMQSDKGSIPDRFSAQQFSDYHSELNMSSLELGDSALYFCAGDRTSGYEQYFGPGTRLTVT.

The V call is TRBV5-1, the J call TRBJ1-1; TRBD1 might be the D (5 bases). V lost 0 bases to trimming and J lost 8 bases, with 11 bases between them. This CDR3 is 13 amino acids long. Germline loops: CDR1 SGHRS, CDR2 YFSETQ. The DNA for the CDR3 is TGCGCCAGCAGCTTGGTTCCTCGACAGGAAGCTTTCTTT. Translation: CASSLVPRQEAFF.

V is TRBV29-1 and J is TRBJ1-2; D gene ambiguous. The V end was cut by 3 bases, the J end by 6 bases, with 8 bases between. This CDR3 comprises 11 residues. The germline gives CDR1 SQVTM, CDR2 ANQGSEA. The CDR3, as DNA: TGCAGCGTTGAGATAGGAGATGGCTACACCTTC. This codes for CSVEIGDGYTF. Full variable domain (missing parts from reference TRBV29-1 and TRBJ1-2): SAVISQKPSRDICQRGTSLTIQCQVDSQVTMMFWYRQQPGQSLTLIATANQGSEATYESGFVIDKFPISRPNLTFSTLTVSNMSPEDSSIYLCSVEIGDGYTFGSGTRLTVV.

J is TRBJ1-4 and V is TRBV7-8; D is unclear. The CDR3 extends over 12 amino acids. V gave up 5 bases and J gave up 8 bases, with 9 bases separating them. In germline, CDR1 is SGHVS, CDR2 FQNEAQ. CDR3 DNA: TGTGCCAGCAGCCCGGGTAGAGAAAAACTGTTTTTT. This sequence encodes CASSPGREKLFF.

This clone was picked up a small number of times. The rearrangement links TRBV9 to TRBJ2-5; TRBD1 aligns across 7 bases. Trimming cost V 0 bases and J 5 bases; bases outside gene matches: 7. This CDR3 spans 15 amino acids. Per the germline V gene, CDR1 is SGDLS and CDR2 is YYNGEE. DNA for the CDR3: TGTGCCAGCAGCGTAGGACAGGGAGTCTGGGAGACCCAGTACTTC. Encoded protein: CASSVGQGVWETQYF.

The genes are TRBV2 and TRBJ1-2; TRBD1 matches 8 bases. The germline gives CDR1 SNHLY, CDR2 FYNNEI. The CDR3 totals 12 residues. J gave up 8 bases and V 6 bases, and 5 bases lay outside the gene matches. The CDR3 loop is CASSSQGEGYTF. The CDR3 region has the DNA TGTGCCAGCAGCTCACAGGGGGAGGGCTACACCTTC.

The CDR3 DNA reads as TGTGCCAGCAGCGACAGGGGGCCCTACGAGCAGTACTTC. It specifies CASSDRGPYEQYF. The chain has TRBV7-3 and TRBJ2-7; 10 positions match TRBD1. Looked up from germline, CDR1 is SGHTA and CDR2 is FQGTGA. V lost 5 bases, J lost 2 bases, and 0 bases stayed unmatched. This CDR3 has 13 residues.

The chain has TRBV28 and TRBJ1-2; weak D call: TRBD1 (6 bases). V lost 6 bases, J lost 4 bases, and 15 bases lay in between. The germline CDR1 and CDR2 sequences are MDHEN and SYDVKM. CDR3 length equals 14 residues. The CDR3 region has the DNA TGTGCCAGCAGAACACAGGGCCTGTCCTATGGCTACACCTTC. Its protein is CASRTQGLSYGYTF.

This clone is a singleton in its sample. The CDR3 nucleotides read TGCGCCAGCAGCTTGGCCGGACTAGCGGGTTACGAGCAGTACTTC. Its protein is CASSLAGLAGYEQYF. This rearrangement joins TRBV5-1 to TRBJ2-7; TRBD2 aligns across 11 bases. Germline CDR1 SGHRS, CDR2 YFSETQ. CDR3 length: 15 residues. Trimming cost V 0 bases and J 4 bases; bases outside gene matches: 3.

The sample holds one count of this clone. J is TRBJ2-2 and V is TRBV5-4, with 14 bases that match TRBD2. V lost 4 bases and J lost 5; bases outside the gene matches: 1. Germline CDR1 and CDR2: SGHNT and YYREEE (reference sequence). The CDR3 length is 15 residues. As DNA, the CDR3 is TGTGCCAGCAGCGGGACTAGCGGGAGAACCGGGGAGCTGTTTTTT. Its translation: CASSGTSGRTGELFF.

The chain combines TRBV19 with TRBJ1-1, with D perhaps matching TRBD1 (6 bases). Trimming removed 1 base at V and 7 bases at J, with 19 bases between. The CDR3 contains 16 residues. From germline, CDR1 is LNHDA and CDR2 SQIVND (reference sequence). CDR3 in amino acids: CASSIARGIERSEAFF. The CDR3 DNA follows: TGTGCCAGTAGTATAGCCAGGGGCATTGAAAGGAGTGAAGCTTTCTTT.

The chain employs TRBV7-9 and TRBJ2-2; a possible D gene is TRBD2 (5 bases). V was cut by 4 bases and J by 6 bases, with 12 bases left in between. The CDR3 is made up of 14 amino acids. Per the germline V gene, CDR1 is SEHNR and CDR2 is FQNEAQ (reference sequence). CDR3 nucleotides: TGTGCCAGCAGCTCCGAAAGCGGTTCCGGGGAGCTGTTTTTT. Translation gives CASSSESGSGELFF. Filled out from reference TRBV7-9 and TRBJ2-2, the complete variable domain reads DTGVSQNPRHKITKRGQNVTFRCDPISEHNRLYWYRQTLGQGPEFLTYFQNEAQLEKSRLLSDRFSAERPKGSFSTLEIQRTEQGDSAMYLCASSSESGSGELFFGEGSRLTVL.